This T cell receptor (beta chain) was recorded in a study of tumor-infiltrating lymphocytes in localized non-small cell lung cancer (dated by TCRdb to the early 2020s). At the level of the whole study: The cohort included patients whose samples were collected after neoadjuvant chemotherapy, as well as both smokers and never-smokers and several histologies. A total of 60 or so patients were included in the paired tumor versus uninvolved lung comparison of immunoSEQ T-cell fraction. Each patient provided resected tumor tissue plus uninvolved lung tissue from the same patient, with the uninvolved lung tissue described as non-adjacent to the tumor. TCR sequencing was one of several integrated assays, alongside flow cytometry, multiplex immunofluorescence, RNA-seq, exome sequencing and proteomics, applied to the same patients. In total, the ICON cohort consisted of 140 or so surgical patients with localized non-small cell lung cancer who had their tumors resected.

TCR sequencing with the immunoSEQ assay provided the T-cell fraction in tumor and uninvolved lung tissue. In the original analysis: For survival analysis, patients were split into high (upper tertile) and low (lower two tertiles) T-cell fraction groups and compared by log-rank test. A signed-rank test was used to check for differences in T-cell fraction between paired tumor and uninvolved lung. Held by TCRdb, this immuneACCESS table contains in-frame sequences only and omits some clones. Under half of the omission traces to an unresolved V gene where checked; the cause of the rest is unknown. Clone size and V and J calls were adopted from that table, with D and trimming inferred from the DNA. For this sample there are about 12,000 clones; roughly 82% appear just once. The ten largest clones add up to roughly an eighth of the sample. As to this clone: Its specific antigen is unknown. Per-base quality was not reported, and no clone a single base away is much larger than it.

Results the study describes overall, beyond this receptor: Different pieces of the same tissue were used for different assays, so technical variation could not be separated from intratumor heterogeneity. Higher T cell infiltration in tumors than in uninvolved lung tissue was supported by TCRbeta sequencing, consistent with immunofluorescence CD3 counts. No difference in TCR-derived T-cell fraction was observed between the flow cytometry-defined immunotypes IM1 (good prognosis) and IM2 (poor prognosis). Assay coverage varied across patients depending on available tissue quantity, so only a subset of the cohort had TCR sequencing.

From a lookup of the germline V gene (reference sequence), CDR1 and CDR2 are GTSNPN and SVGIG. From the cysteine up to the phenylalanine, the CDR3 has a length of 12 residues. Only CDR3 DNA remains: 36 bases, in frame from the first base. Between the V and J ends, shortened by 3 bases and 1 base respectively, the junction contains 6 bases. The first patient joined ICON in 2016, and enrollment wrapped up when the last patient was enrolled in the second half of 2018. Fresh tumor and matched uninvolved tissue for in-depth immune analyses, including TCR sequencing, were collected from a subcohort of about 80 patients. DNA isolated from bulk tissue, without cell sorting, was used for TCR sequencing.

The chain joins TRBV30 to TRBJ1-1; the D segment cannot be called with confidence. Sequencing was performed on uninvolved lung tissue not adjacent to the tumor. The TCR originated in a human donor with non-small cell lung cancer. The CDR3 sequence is CAWRSGNTEAFF. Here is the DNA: TGTGCCTGGAGGTCCGGGAACACTGAAGCTTTCTTT.